One T cell receptor beta chain is described in this entry. Its antigen remains unidentified. Base-call qualities are not available, and no considerably larger clone is one nucleotide away. Libraries were prepared through RT-PCR. The run used an Illumina HiSeq 2500. TCRdb reanalyzed the raw reads on its own, using fastp at Q25 for trimming and MiXCR for clone calling, and kept in-frame beta chains. Here each entry gathers all rows of one CDR3 protein and keeps the most common genes and DNA. The sample table shows about 540,000 distinct CDR3 sequences, and roughly a quarter are seen once. The top ten hold 2.8% of the sample. This entry belongs to a study of response to subunit inactivated influenza vaccine (dated by TCRdb to the late 2010s). Background on the whole study: To follow how T cells responded to a trivalent subunit inactivated influenza vaccine, the researchers relied on deep quantitative profiling of the T cell receptor repertoire.

Based on the germline V gene, the CDR1 and CDR2 sequences are SGDLS and YYNGEE. After removal of 0 bases from V and 7 bases from J, the junction retains 8 bases not matched to a gene. The CDR3 runs 16 amino acids, cysteine and phenylalanine included. Just CDR3 DNA is preserved here, 48 bases in frame from base 1. Overall study outcomes, separate from this receptor: The authors proposed that each seasonal influenza vaccination may bring in only a limited number of new T cells.

The data also belong to a second study, concerning T cells expressing NK-cell markers. Looking at the second paper: TCR beta cDNA libraries were prepared using 5'RACE template switching, which introduced a universal primer site and unique molecular identifiers. Three sorted T-cell subsets (CD3+CD56+NKG2C+, CD3+CD56+NKG2C- and CD3+CD56-NKG2C+) from seven to nine donors had their TCR beta-chain repertoires profiled. Of the eight sequenced donors, seven were found to be HCMV-seropositive and one was found to be HCMV-seronegative. In several experiments an anti-gammadeltaTCR antibody was added to restrict sorting to alphabetaTCR-expressing T cells. In six donors, the dominant CD3+CD56+NKG2C+ clonotypes ranked among the top 10 CD8+ clonotypes, making up roughly 1.0-8% of CD8+ T cells. Those dominant clonotypes were again the most abundant among CD3+CD56-NKG2C+ cells in four donors, at roughly 25-60.1%. It remained unclear whether the expanded NKG2C-expressing T cell clones were specific for HCMV antigens. All eight donors whose samples were sequenced were randomly selected healthy volunteers, three of them men and five women. A commercial ELISA kit detecting HCMV-specific IgG in serum was used to determine HCMV serostatus. Peripheral blood mononuclear cells were isolated from blood by Ficoll density gradient centrifugation. CD4+ and CD8+ T cells were isolated from PBMC by magnetic immunoseparation with Miltenyi isolation kits. cDNA synthesis was primed from the TCR beta constant segment, followed by two successive PCR amplification steps. The libraries were sequenced on Illumina HiSeq 2000/2500, MiSeq or NextSeq, producing 2 x 150 bp reads. Reads were demultiplexed and grouped by UMI with MIGEC, and clonotypes were assembled and quantified with MiTCR. To exclude erroneous sequences, any TCR cDNA sequence not supported by at least two reads was discarded. Downstream repertoire analysis used the tcR package, and clonotypes were matched across fractions by CDR3 nucleotide sequence plus V segment. VDJmatch was used to annotate antigen specificity against VDJdb, with one amino acid substitution in CDR3 allowed.

The material sequenced was CD4+ T cells sorted from PBMCs, taken approximately 13 days after vaccination. This sequence uses TRBV9 and TRBJ2-1, with 9 bases matching TRBD2. This receptor was identified in a man aged 50 or older who received an inactivated influenza vaccine. Donor details come from another sample of the same person, matched by shared clones. The CDR3 is CASSVGGGGASNEQFF. The DNA sequence follows: TGTGCCAGCAGCGTAGGAGGCGGGGGGGCGAGTAATGAGCAGTTCTTC.